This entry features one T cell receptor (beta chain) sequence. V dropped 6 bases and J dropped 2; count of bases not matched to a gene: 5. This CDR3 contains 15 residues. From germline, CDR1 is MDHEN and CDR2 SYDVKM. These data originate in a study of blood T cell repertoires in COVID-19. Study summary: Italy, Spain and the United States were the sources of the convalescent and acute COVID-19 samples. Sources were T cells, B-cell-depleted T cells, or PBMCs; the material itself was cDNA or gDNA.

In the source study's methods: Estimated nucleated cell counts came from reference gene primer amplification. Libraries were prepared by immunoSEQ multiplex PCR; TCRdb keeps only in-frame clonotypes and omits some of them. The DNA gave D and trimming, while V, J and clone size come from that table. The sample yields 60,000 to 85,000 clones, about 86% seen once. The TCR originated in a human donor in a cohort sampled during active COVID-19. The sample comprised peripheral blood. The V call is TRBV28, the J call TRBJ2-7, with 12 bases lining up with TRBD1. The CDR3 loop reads CASSRDRGLTYEQYF. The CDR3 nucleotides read TGTGCCAGCAGCCGGGACAGGGGGCTGACCTACGAGCAGTACTTC.